The next 30 T cell receptor beta chains were all read from a single sample in a study of cytomegalovirus exposure and HLA in healthy donors. The PCR contained 60 Vbeta and 13 Jbeta primers. TCRdb's table, derived via immunoSEQ multiplex PCR, lists solely in-frame clones and lacks some. The table records about 230,000 clones, roughly four fifths of them present only once. The sample consisted of PBMCs. Receptors originate from a woman in her forties in good health and CMV-seronegative.

This clone was seen more than once but under ten times. This sequence joins TRBV6-1 and TRBJ1-6, with D possibly TRBD1 on 5 matching bases. Germline loops: CDR1 MNHNS, CDR2 SASEGT. V lost 2 bases and J 10 bases, leaving 24 bases between the germline ends. The CDR3 consists of 18 residues. The DNA for the CDR3 is TGTGCCAGCAGTGAAAGCAGGGATCGGACCTCCTATTGGTCACCCCTCCACTTT. It specifies CASSESRDRTSYWSPLHF.

V and J are TRBV6-1 and TRBJ1-5; 10 bases fit TRBD1. With 3 bases clipped from V and 4 bases from J, the junction kept 3 bases outside the gene matches. Germline V gene sequence: CDR1 MNHNS, CDR2 SASEGT. The CDR3 extends over 15 amino acids. The CDR3 region is CASSEWTGGNQPQHF. DNA for the CDR3: TGTGCCAGCAGTGAGTGGACAGGGGGGAATCAGCCCCAGCATTTT.

This clone was recorded once. This rearrangement joins TRBV5-1 to TRBJ1-2, with a possible D match to TRBD1 (5 bases). V was clipped by 0 bases and J by 8 bases, with 8 bases between them. The CDR3 sequence is 12 residues long. The V gene's germline CDR1 is SGHRS and CDR2 YFSETQ. The CDR3 reads CASSLDQGGYTF. DNA of the CDR3: TGCGCCAGCAGCTTGGATCAGGGCGGCTACACCTTC.

The chain couples TRBV5-1 to TRBJ1-1; possible D gene TRBD1, 5 bases. Germline V gives CDR1 SGHRS, CDR2 YFSETQ. The CDR3 is 14 residues long. The V and J ends lost 0 bases and 3 bases respectively, with 9 bases between them. The DNA for the CDR3 is TGCGCCAGCAGCTTGGTTCAAGGGGACACTGAAGCTTTCTTT. Its translation is CASSLVQGDTEAFF.

This clone was recorded once. The rearrangement uses TRBV28 and TRBJ1-1, with D unresolved. The CDR3 runs 14 residues. Germline CDR1 is MDHEN and CDR2 is SYDVKM. The V and J ends lost 3 bases and 0 bases respectively, with 8 bases between them. The CDR3 region has the DNA TGTGCCAGCAGTTTCGGAGGGTTGAACACTGAAGCTTTCTTT. This translates into CASSFGGLNTEAFF.

The chain has TRBV27 and TRBJ2-1; 7 bases match TRBD2. This CDR3 is 15 amino acids long. Looked up from germline, CDR1 is MNHEY and CDR2 is SMNVEV (reference sequence). Unmatched junction bases numbered 13, after V lost 6 bases and J lost 8 bases. CDR3 sequence reads: CASSQPSGGSDEQFF. Here the CDR3 DNA reads TGTGCCAGCAGCCAACCCTCGGGGGGTAGCGATGAGCAGTTCTTC.

The rearrangement joins TRBV10-3 to TRBJ2-5; D is undetermined. Germline loops: CDR1 ENHRY, CDR2 SYGVKD. Trimming took 6 bases from V and 5 from J, leaving 10 bases between them. The CDR3 runs 12 residues. The CDR3 protein is CAISLSGETQYF. DNA for the CDR3: TGTGCCATCAGCCTCTCAGGCGAGACCCAGTACTTC.

The J gene is TRBJ1-4, the V gene TRBV19, with 10 bases matching TRBD1. V lost 6 bases to trimming and J lost 5 bases; unmatched junction nucleotides: 6. This CDR3 is 15 amino acids long. Germline CDR1 and CDR2: LNHDA and SQIVND (reference sequence). CDR3 residues: CASSSPGQGNEKLFF. The CDR3 DNA reads as TGTGCCAGTAGCTCGCCGGGACAGGGGAATGAAAAACTGTTTTTT. Full variable domain (remainder filled in from reference TRBV19 and TRBJ1-4): DGGITQSPKYLFRKEGQNVTLSCEQNLNHDAMYWYRQDPGQGLRLIYYSQIVNDFQKGDIAEGYSVSREKKESFPLTVTSAQKNPTAFYLCASSSPGQGNEKLFFGSGTQLSVL.

The chain is built from TRBV28 and TRBJ2-3; 12 bases fit TRBD1. The CDR3 covers 18 residues. Germline assignment: CDR1 MDHEN and CDR2 SYDVKM. J was trimmed by 7 bases and V by 3 bases; bases with no gene match: 14. DNA for the CDR3: TGTGCCAGCAGTTTGATGACAACGGGACAGGGGGCGTTAAATACGCAGTATTTT. This sequence encodes CASSLMTTGQGALNTQYF.

The gene calls are TRBV18 and TRBJ2-3; D gene ambiguous. V shed 2 bases and J shed 0 bases, with 18 bases lying between them. Germline values: CDR1 KGHSH, CDR2 LQKENI. CDR3 length equals 18 residues. CDR3 sequence reads: CASSPIVSSDTSTDTQYF. The CDR3 DNA reads TGTGCCAGCTCACCAATCGTATCCTCCGATACTAGCACAGATACGCAGTATTTT.

The genes are TRBV10-3 and TRBJ1-2; 8 nucleotides line up with TRBD1. Germline loops: CDR1 ENHRY, CDR2 SYGVKD. The CDR3 extends over 14 amino acids. V shed 6 bases, J shed 2 bases, and the junction held 5 bases outside the gene matches. CDR3 in DNA: TGTGCCATCAGGATGGACAGGGCGAACTATGGCTACACCTTC. This sequence encodes CAIRMDRANYGYTF.

This clone was seen once. V usage is TRBV5-6 and J usage is TRBJ2-3; 8 nucleotides agree with TRBD2. This CDR3 is built from 16 residues. CDR1 is SGHDT and CDR2 is YYEEEE in the germline V gene. With V trimmed by 0 bases and J by 2 bases, 5 bases remained unmatched. CDR3 in amino acids: CASSLGPAGVTDTQYF. CDR3 DNA sequence: TGTGCCAGCAGCTTGGGTCCAGCGGGGGTCACAGATACGCAGTATTTT.

The chain combines TRBV5-8 with TRBJ2-1; D gene ambiguous. The CDR3 is made up of 13 amino acids. In germline, CDR1 is SGHTS, CDR2 YDEGEE. Trimming cost V 3 bases and J 3 bases, with 7 bases left between them. CDR3 sequence reads: CASSSSSYNEQFF. DNA for the CDR3: TGTGCCAGCAGCTCTTCCAGCTACAATGAGCAGTTCTTC.

The V call is TRBV5-8, the J call TRBJ2-5; a possible D gene is TRBD1 (6 bases). This CDR3 contains 15 residues. The germline V and J ends were trimmed by 0 bases and 0 bases, with 9 bases remaining between them. Germline V CDR1 and CDR2: SGHTS, YDEGEE. CDR3 protein: CASSLEGQHQETQYF. The DNA of the CDR3 is TGTGCCAGCAGCTTGGAAGGACAGCACCAAGAGACCCAGTACTTC. The full variable domain, rest sourced from reference TRBV5-8 and TRBJ2-5, is EAGVTQSPTHLIKTRGQQATLRCSPISGHTSVYWYQQALGLGLQFLLWYDEGEERNRGNFPPRFSGRQFPNYSSELNVNALELEDSALYLCASSLEGQHQETQYFGPGTRLLVL.

The chain combines TRBV6-6 with TRBJ2-3; D not resolved. Trimming left V 2 bases short and J 6 bases short, with 12 bases between. The germline V gene encodes CDR1 MNHNY and CDR2 SVGAGI (reference sequence). The CDR3 totals 14 residues. The CDR3 is CASSYPILEDTQYF. The CDR3 nucleotides are TGTGCCAGCAGTTACCCCATACTTGAGGATACGCAGTATTTT.

This clone was observed a single time. The chain links TRBV7-3 to TRBJ2-3, with 11 bases lining up with TRBD2. From germline, CDR1 is SGHTA and CDR2 FQGTGA. Trimming removed 1 base from V and 3 bases from J; junction bases left unmatched: 0. The CDR3 has 15 residues. The DNA for the CDR3 is TGTGCCAGCAGCTTAAGACTAGCGGGGACAGATACGCAGTATTTT. This gives the protein CASSLRLAGTDTQYF.

V and J are TRBV11-3 and TRBJ2-7, with D possibly matching TRBD1 (5 bases). With 2 bases removed from V and 7 bases from J, the gap between germline ends came to 12 bases. Germline V gene lookup returns CDR1 SGHNT and CDR2 YENEEA. The CDR3 length is 13 residues. Here the CDR3 DNA reads TGTGCCAGCAGCTTACCAGGGATTAAAGAGCAGTACTTC. Its translation: CASSLPGIKEQYF.

The V gene is TRBV7-6, the J gene TRBJ1-6; D possibly corresponds to TRBD1 (6 bases). The germline V gene encodes CDR1 SGHVS and CDR2 FNYEAQ. The ends were cut back, 5 bases at V and 0 bases at J, with 17 bases in the middle. The CDR3 length is 18 residues. This chain's CDR3 is CASSPLHPGASYNSPLHF. CDR3 sequence (DNA): TGTGCCAGCAGCCCACTGCATCCAGGGGCCTCCTATAATTCACCCCTCCACTTT.

The chain combines TRBV4-3 with TRBJ1-6, with D tentatively TRBD1 (5 bases). This CDR3 is 14 amino acids long. V gave up 3 bases and J gave up 8 bases, with 11 bases separating them. CDR1 LGHNA and CDR2 YSLEER come from the germline V gene. CDR3 DNA sequence: TGCGCCAGCAGCCAGTCGACAGAGTATTCACCCCTCCACTTT. It is translated as CASSQSTEYSPLHF.

The chain joins TRBV2 to TRBJ2-7, with TRBD2 matching 8 bases. Trimming took 2 bases from V and 1 from J; bases not matched to a gene: 1. The CDR3 sequence is 14 residues long. Germline V gene lookup returns CDR1 SNHLY and CDR2 FYNNEI. The CDR3 nucleotides read TGTGCCAGCAGTGAATCTAGCGGGTCCTACGAGCAGTACTTC. It is translated as CASSESSGSYEQYF.

This clone has just a few counts. The chain uses TRBV7-9 and TRBJ1-1; possible D gene TRBD1, 6 bases. Germline V gene lookup returns CDR1 SEHNR and CDR2 FQNEAQ (reference sequence). The CDR3 has 14 residues. V lost 4 bases and J lost 4, with 13 bases in between. The CDR3 loop is CASSSLQGTTEAFF. CDR3 DNA: TGTGCCAGCAGCTCCCTACAGGGCACCACTGAAGCTTTCTTT.

This chain links TRBV5-1 with TRBJ2-1; D is unclear. CDR3 length: 14 residues. Trimming removed 5 bases at V and 1 base at J, with 10 bases between. CDR1 and CDR2 from the germline V gene are SGHRS and YFSETQ. Here the CDR3 DNA reads TGCGCCAGCAGGGAGCTTGCATCCTACAATGAGCAGTTCTTC. It codes for CASRELASYNEQFF. Full variable domain (missing parts from reference TRBV5-1 and TRBJ2-1): KAGVTQTPRYLIKTRGQQVTLSCSPISGHRSVSWYQQTPGQGLQFLFEYFSETQRNKGNFPGRFSGRQFSNSRSEMNVSTLELGDSALYLCASRELASYNEQFFGPGTRLTVL.

The chain employs TRBV7-3 and TRBJ1-2; TRBD1 is a possible D gene (6 bases). In germline, CDR1 is SGHTA, CDR2 FQGTGA. The CDR3 sequence is 17 residues long. V was trimmed by 3 bases and J by 0 bases, leaving 17 bases between them. CDR3 loop: CASSFSDRSITNYGYTF. The DNA of the CDR3 is TGTGCCAGCAGCTTCTCCGACAGGAGTATAACTAACTATGGCTACACCTTC.

The chain joins TRBV2 to TRBJ1-5; perhaps TRBD1 as D (5 bases). Trimming removed 5 bases at V and 0 bases at J, with 8 bases between. The CDR3 is made up of 14 amino acids. CDR1 is SNHLY, CDR2 FYNNEI, per germline. The DNA of the CDR3 is TGTGCCAGCAGTCGACAGTCTAGCAATCAGCCCCAGCATTTT. It translates to CASSRQSSNQPQHF.

In the case of this clone: Additional DNA sequences in this sample encode the identical CDR3. This chain links TRBV7-3 with TRBJ2-2; D is perhaps TRBD2 (5 bases). CDR3 length equals 11 residues. Germline assignment: CDR1 SGHTA and CDR2 FQGTGA. The V gene lost 4 bases and the J gene lost 8 bases, with 5 bases spanning the gap. The CDR3, as DNA: TGTGCCAGCAGCTCGGGGGGGGAGCTGTTTTTT. Translation: CASSSGGELFF.

V and J are TRBV11-2 and TRBJ2-7; TRBD1 aligns across 10 bases. The CDR3 consists of 15 residues. V shed 5 bases, J shed 6 bases, and the junction held 10 bases outside the gene matches. Germline values: CDR1 SGHAT, CDR2 FQNNGV. The CDR3 nucleotides read TGTGCCAGCAGCCTAAGGACAGGGGGATCAAGCGAGCAGTACTTC. Residues: CASSLRTGGSSEQYF.

This chain links TRBV5-1 with TRBJ2-1; 7 bases agree with TRBD2. Germline V gene data show CDR1 as SGHRS and CDR2 as YFSETQ. The CDR3 spans 16 residues. With 0 bases clipped from V and 4 bases from J, the junction kept 7 bases outside the gene matches. The CDR3 nucleotides are TGCGCCAGCAGCTTGGAGGCGGTGGGAGGGTACAATGAGCAGTTCTTC. Translating it yields CASSLEAVGGYNEQFF.

For the CDR3, the DNA is TGTGCCGTTCAGGGGGGCCCTTTGGAGACCCAGTACTTC. Its protein product is CAVQGGPLETQYF. This chain joins TRBV15 and TRBJ2-5, with D tentatively TRBD1 (7 bases). Germline V gives CDR1 LNHNV, CDR2 YYDKDF (reference sequence). Between the trimmed V and J ends, which lost 11 bases and 5 bases, there was a span of 18 bases. The CDR3 is made up of 13 amino acids.

The chain uses TRBV11-3 and TRBJ2-3, with 9 bases aligning to TRBD1. CDR3 length equals 16 residues. The V segment lost 7 bases and the J segment 1 base; nucleotides outside the gene matches: 9. Germline V gene data show CDR1 as SGHNT and CDR2 as YENEEA. The CDR3 DNA sequence: TGTGCCAGCACCGGTCGACGGACAGGGGGCACAGATACGCAGTATTTT. Residues: CASTGRRTGGTDTQYF.

About this clone itself: Other DNA sequences from this sample encode an identical CDR3 as well. The rearrangement joins TRBV2 to TRBJ2-5; 9 nucleotides agree with TRBD1. The CDR3 sequence is 12 residues long. The germline V gene encodes CDR1 SNHLY and CDR2 FYNNEI. V lost 6 bases and J lost 5; bases outside the gene matches: 1. The CDR3 DNA reads TGTGCCAGCAGCGACAGGGGGGAGACCCAGTACTTC. This translates into CASSDRGETQYF.